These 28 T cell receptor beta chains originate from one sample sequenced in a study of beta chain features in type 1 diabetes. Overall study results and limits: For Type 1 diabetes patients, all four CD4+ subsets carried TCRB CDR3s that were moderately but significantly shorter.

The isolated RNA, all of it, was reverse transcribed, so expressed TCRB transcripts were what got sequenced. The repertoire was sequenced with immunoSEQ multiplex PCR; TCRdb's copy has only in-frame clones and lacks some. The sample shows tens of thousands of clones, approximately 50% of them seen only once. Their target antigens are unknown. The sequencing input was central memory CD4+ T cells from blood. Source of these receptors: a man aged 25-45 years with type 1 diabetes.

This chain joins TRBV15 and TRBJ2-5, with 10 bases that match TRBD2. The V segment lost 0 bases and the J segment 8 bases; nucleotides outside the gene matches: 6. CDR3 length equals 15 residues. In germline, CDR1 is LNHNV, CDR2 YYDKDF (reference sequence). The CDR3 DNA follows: TGTGCCACCAGCAGAGATCTCCTAGCGGGGGTTACCCAGTACTTC. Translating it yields CATSRDLLAGVTQYF.

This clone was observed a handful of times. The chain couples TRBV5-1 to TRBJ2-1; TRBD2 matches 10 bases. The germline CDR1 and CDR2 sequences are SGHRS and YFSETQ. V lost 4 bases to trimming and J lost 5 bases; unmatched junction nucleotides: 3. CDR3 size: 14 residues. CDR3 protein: CASSGLADNNEQFF. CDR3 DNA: TGCGCCAGCAGCGGACTAGCGGACAACAATGAGCAGTTCTTC. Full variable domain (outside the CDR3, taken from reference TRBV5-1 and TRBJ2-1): KAGVTQTPRYLIKTRGQQVTLSCSPISGHRSVSWYQQTPGQGLQFLFEYFSETQRNKGNFPGRFSGRQFSNSRSEMNVSTLELGDSALYLCASSGLADNNEQFFGPGTRLTVL.

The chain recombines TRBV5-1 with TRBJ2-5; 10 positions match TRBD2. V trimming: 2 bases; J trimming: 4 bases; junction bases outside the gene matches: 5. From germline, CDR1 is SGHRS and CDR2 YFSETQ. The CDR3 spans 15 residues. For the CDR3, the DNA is TGCGCCAGCAGCTTAGGAGTAGCGGGAGGAGAGACCCAGTACTTC. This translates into CASSLGVAGGETQYF.

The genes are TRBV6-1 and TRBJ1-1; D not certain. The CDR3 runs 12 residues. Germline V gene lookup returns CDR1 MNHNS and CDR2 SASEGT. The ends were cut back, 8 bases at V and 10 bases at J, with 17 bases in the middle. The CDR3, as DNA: TGTGCCAGCGGAAAAGGAGGGCTGGTAGCTTTCTTT. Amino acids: CASGKGGLVAFF.

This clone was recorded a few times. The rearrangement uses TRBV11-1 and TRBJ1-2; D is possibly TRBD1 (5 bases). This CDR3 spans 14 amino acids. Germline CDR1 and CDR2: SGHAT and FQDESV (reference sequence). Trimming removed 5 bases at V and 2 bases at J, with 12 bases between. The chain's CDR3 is CASSPGLENYGYTF. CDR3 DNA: TGTGCCAGCAGCCCAGGGTTGGAGAACTATGGCTACACCTTC.

The CDR3 DNA is TGTGCCAGCAGAAAGGGGGTAAAAACTAGCGGGCGTTCTCAAGAGACCCAGTACTTC. It encodes CASRKGVKTSGRSQETQYF. The V gene is TRBV2, the J gene TRBJ2-5; TRBD2 aligns across 9 bases. With 6 bases clipped from V and 2 bases from J, the junction kept 19 bases outside the gene matches. CDR1 SNHLY and CDR2 FYNNEI come from the germline V gene. The CDR3 covers 19 residues.

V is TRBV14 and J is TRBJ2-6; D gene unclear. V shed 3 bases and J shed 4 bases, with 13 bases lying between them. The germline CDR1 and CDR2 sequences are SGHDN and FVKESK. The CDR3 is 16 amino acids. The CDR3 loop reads CASSHRWRSGANVLTF. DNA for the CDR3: TGTGCCAGCAGCCACAGGTGGCGTTCGGGGGCCAACGTCCTGACTTTC.

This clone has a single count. CDR3 in DNA: TGTGCTAGTGGTTCGGGACAGGGGTTCAATGAGCAGTTCTTC. This gives the protein CASGSGQGFNEQFF. V gene TRBV12-5 combines with J gene TRBJ2-1; TRBD1 matches at 10 bases. Germline V gives CDR1 LGHNT, CDR2 FRNRAP. This CDR3 has 14 amino acids. J lost 6 bases, V lost 4 bases, and 3 bases had no gene match.

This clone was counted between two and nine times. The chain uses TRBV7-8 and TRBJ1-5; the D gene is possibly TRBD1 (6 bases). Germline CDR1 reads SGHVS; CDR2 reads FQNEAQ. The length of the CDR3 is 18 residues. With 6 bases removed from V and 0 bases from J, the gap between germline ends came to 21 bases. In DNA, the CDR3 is TGTGCCAGCAGGCCATCGGTTCCAGGGGATATTAGCAATCAGCCCCAGCATTTT. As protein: CASRPSVPGDISNQPQHF.

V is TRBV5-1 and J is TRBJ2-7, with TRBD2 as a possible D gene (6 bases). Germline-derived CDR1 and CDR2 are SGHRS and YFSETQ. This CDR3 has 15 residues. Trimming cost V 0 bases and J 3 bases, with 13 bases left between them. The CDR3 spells CASSLAGAEFYEQYF. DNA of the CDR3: TGCGCCAGCAGCTTGGCGGGAGCAGAATTCTACGAGCAGTACTTC. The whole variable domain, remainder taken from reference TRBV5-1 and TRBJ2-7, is KAGVTQTPRYLIKTRGQQVTLSCSPISGHRSVSWYQQTPGQGLQFLFEYFSETQRNKGNFPGRFSGRQFSNSRSEMNVSTLELGDSALYLCASSLAGAEFYEQYFGPGTRLTVT.

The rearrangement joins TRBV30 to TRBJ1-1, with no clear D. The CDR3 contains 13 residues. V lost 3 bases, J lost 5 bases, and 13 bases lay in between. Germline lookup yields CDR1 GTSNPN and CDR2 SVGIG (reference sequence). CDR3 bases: TGTGCCTGGAGACCCGGGGTAGGAACTGAAGCTTTCTTT. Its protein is CAWRPGVGTEAFF.

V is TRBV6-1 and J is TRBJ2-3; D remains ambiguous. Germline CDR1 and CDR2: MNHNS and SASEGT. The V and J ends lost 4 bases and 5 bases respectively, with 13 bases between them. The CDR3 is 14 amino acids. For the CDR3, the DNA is TGTGCCAGCAGTGGTTCGATAGCTCGAGATACGCAGTATTTT. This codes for CASSGSIARDTQYF.

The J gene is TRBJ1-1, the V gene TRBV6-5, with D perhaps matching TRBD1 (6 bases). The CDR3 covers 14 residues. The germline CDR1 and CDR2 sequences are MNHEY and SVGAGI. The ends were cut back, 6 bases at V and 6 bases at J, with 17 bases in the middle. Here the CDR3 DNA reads TGTGCCAGCAGCACCACAGGGCTTACCGCTGAAGCTTTCTTT. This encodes CASSTTGLTAEAFF.

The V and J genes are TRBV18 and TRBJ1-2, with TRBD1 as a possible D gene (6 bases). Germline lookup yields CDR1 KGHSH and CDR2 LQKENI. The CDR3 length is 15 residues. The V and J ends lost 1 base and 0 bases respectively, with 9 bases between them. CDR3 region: CASSPRQETNYGYTF. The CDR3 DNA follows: TGTGCCAGCTCACCACGACAGGAGACTAACTATGGCTACACCTTC.

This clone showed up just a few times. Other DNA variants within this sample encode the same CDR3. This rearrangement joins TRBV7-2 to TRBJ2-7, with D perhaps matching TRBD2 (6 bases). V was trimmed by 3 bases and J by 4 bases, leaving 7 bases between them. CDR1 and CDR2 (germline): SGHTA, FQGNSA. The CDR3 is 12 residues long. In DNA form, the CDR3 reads TGTGCCAGCAGCTTGACTAGTTACGAGCAGTACTTC. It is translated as CASSLTSYEQYF.

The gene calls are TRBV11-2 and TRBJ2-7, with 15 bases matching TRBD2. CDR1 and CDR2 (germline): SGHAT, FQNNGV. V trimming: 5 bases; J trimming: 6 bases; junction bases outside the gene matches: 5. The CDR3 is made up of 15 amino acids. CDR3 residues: CASSPGTSGRFEQYF. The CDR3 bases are TGTGCCAGCAGCCCGGGGACTAGCGGGAGGTTCGAGCAGTACTTC. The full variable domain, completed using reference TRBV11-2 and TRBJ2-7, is EAGVAQSPRYKIIEKRQSVAFWCNPISGHATLYWYQQILGQGPKLLIQFQNNGVVDDSQLPKDRFSAERLKGVDSTLKIQPAKLEDSAVYLCASSPGTSGRFEQYFGPGTRLTVT.

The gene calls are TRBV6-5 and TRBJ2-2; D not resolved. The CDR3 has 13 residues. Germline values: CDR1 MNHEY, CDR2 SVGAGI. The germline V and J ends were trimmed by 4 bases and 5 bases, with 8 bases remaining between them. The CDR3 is CASSSTSTGELFF. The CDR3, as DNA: TGTGCCAGCAGTTCCACAAGTACCGGGGAGCTGTTTTTT.

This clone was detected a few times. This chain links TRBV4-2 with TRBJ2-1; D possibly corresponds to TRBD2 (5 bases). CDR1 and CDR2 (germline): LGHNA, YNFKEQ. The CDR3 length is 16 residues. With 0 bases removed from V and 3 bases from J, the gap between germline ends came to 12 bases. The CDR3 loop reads CASSQEPAENYNEQFF. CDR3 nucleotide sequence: TGTGCCAGCAGCCAAGAACCAGCGGAGAACTACAATGAGCAGTTCTTC.

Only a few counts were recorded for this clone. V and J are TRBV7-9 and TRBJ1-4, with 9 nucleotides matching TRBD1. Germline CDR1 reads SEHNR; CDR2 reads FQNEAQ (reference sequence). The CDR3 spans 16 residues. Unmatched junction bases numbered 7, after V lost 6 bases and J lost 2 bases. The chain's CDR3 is CASSPQGASTNEKLFF. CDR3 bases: TGTGCCAGCAGTCCACAGGGGGCGTCGACTAATGAAAAACTGTTTTTT.

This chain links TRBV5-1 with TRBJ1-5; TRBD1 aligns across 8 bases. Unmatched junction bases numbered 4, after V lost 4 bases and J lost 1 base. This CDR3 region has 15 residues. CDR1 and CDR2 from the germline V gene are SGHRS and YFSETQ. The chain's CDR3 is CASSPGDRSNQPQHF. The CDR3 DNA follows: TGCGCCAGCAGCCCAGGGGACAGGAGCAATCAGCCCCAGCATTTT.

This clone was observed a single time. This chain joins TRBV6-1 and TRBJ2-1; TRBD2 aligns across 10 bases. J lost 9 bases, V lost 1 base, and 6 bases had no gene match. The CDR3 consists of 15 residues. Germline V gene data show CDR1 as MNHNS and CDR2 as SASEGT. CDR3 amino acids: CASSEGTSGAGEQFF. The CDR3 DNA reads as TGTGCCAGCAGTGAAGGGACTAGCGGAGCGGGTGAGCAGTTCTTC.

Written as DNA, the CDR3 is TGTGCCAGCAGCTCGACAGGGAACACTGAAGCTTTCTTT. Translation: CASSSTGNTEAFF. The genes are TRBV7-2 and TRBJ1-1; TRBD1 is a possible D gene (6 bases). From germline, CDR1 is SGHTA and CDR2 FQGNSA. V was cut by 4 bases and J by 1 base, with 7 bases left in between. The CDR3 has 13 amino acids.

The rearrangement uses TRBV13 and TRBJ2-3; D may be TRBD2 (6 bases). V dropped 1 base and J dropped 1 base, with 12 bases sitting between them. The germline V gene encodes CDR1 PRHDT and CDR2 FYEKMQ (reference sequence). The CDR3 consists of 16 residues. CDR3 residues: CASSLAPGLGTDTQYF. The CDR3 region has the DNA TGTGCCAGCAGCTTAGCGCCGGGACTGGGCACAGATACGCAGTATTTT.

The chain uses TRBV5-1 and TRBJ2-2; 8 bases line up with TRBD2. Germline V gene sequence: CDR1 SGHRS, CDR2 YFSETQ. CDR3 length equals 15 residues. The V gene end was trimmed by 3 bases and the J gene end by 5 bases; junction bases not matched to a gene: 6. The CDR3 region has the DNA TGCGCCAGCAGCTCCCCAGCGGGAGTTACCGGGGAGCTGTTTTTT. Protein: CASSSPAGVTGELFF.

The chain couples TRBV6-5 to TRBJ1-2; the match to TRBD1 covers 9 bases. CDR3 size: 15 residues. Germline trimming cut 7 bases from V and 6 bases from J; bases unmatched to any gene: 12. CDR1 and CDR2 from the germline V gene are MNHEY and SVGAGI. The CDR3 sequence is CASTGGQGRTNGYTF. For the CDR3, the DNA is TGTGCCAGCACCGGAGGACAGGGGAGGACTAATGGCTACACCTTC.

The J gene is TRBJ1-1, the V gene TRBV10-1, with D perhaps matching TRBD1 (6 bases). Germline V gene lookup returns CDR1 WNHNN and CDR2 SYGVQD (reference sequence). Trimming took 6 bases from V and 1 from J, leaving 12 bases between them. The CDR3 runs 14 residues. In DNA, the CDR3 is TGCGCCAGCAGGGTGGACAGAGCGAACACTGAAGCTTTCTTT. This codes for CASRVDRANTEAFF.

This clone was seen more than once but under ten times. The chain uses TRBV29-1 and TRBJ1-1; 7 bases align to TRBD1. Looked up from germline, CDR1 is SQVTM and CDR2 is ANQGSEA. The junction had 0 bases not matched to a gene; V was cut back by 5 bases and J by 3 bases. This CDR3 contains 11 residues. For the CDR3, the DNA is TGCAGCGTTCAGGGGGACACTGAAGCTTTCTTT. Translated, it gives CSVQGDTEAFF.

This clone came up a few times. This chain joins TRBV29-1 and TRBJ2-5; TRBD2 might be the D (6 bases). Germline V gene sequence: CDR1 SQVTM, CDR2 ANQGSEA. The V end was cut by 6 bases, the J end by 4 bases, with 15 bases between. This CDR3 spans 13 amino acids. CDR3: CSVRSVGGETQYF. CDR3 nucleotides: TGCAGCGTCCGTTCGGTGGGAGGAGAGACCCAGTACTTC.